The 6 T cell receptor beta chains below all came from one sample that was sequenced in a study of memory CD4+ T cells and cytomegalovirus serostatus. Clones were sequenced by immunoSEQ multiplex PCR, and TCRdb holds only the in-frame ones, with some missing. The repertoire holds approximately 44,000 clones, around 76% seen once, with around 1.9% in the top ten. The sort gate was single viable CD3+CD4+CD8-CD45RO+ cells for memory CD4+ T cells. The sequenced sample consisted of memory CD4+ T cells from blood. The receptors were sampled from an adult in good health and CMV-seronegative.

V and J are TRBV28 and TRBJ1-6; 9 positions agree with TRBD1. With V trimmed by 0 bases and J by 9 bases, 12 bases remained unmatched. This CDR3 contains 18 residues. Germline-derived CDR1 and CDR2 are MDHEN and SYDVKM. For the CDR3, the DNA is TGTGCCAGCAGTTTATGGGGGACCGGGACAGGGTTAGGTTCACCCCTCCACTTT. Protein sequence: CASSLWGTGTGLGSPLHF.

The chain joins TRBV2 to TRBJ1-2; D is uncertain. Trimming left V 8 bases short and J 4 bases short, with 11 bases between. Germline CDR1 SNHLY, CDR2 FYNNEI. CDR3 length: 12 residues. The CDR3 DNA follows: TGTGCCAGCGGGTTAGATACCTATGGCTACACCTTC. Residues: CASGLDTYGYTF. The full variable domain, completed using reference TRBV2 and TRBJ1-2, is EPEVTQTPSHQVTQMGQEVILRCVPISNHLYFYWYRQILGQKVEFLVSFYNNEISEKSEIFDDQFSVERPDGSNFTLKIRSTKLEDSAMYFCASGLDTYGYTFGSGTRLTVV.

The table lists this clone with a count of one. The CDR3 is CASSYRDPRQFF. For the CDR3, the DNA is TGTGCCAGCAGCTACCGGGACCCTAGGCAGTTCTTC. The J gene is TRBJ2-1, the V gene TRBV13, with D perhaps being TRBD1 or TRBD2 (5 bases each). The CDR3 is 12 residues long. Per the germline V gene, CDR1 is PRHDT and CDR2 is FYEKMQ (reference sequence). V shed 4 bases and J shed 12 bases, with 13 bases lying between them. Supplemented by reference TRBV13 and TRBJ2-1, the full variable domain reads AAGVIQSPRHLIKEKRETATLKCYPIPRHDTVYWYQQGPGQDPQFLISFYEKMQSDKGSIPDRFSAQQFSDYHSELNMSSLELGDSALYFCASSYRDPRQFFGPGTRLTVL.

This clone was seen more than once but under ten times. The chain employs TRBV7-7 and TRBJ2-5, with D perhaps matching TRBD1 or TRBD2 (6 bases each). The V gene's germline CDR1 is SSHAT and CDR2 FNYEAQ (reference sequence). The CDR3 has 15 amino acids. V was cut by 4 bases and J by 1 base, with 13 bases left in between. In nucleotides, the CDR3 is TGTGCCAGCAGCTCCGGGAGACAGGCCCAAGAGACCCAGTACTTC. Translation: CASSSGRQAQETQYF. The full variable domain, in which reference TRBV7-7 and TRBJ2-5 provide the parts outside the CDR3, is GAGVSQSPRYKVTKRGQDVTLRCDPISSHATLYWYQQALGQGPEFLTYFNYEAQPDKSGLPSDRFSAERPEGSISTLTIQRTEQRDSAMYRCASSSGRQAQETQYFGPGTRLLVL.

The chain couples TRBV29-1 to TRBJ1-5, with D possibly being TRBD1 (6 bases). The V end lost 4 bases, the J end lost 3 bases, and 13 bases lay between the germline ends. The germline V gene encodes CDR1 SQVTM and CDR2 ANQGSEA. This CDR3 region has 14 residues. DNA of the CDR3: TGCAGCGTTGCGTGGGGGGGGGCCAATCAGCCCCAGCATTTT. Translation gives CSVAWGGANQPQHF.

The chain recombines TRBV12-5 with TRBJ2-5; D is possibly TRBD2 (6 bases). Trimming cost V 4 bases and J 7 bases, with 13 bases left between them. CDR1 and CDR2 from the germline V gene are LGHNT and FRNRAP. This CDR3 region has 13 residues. CDR3: CASGSEGRGTQYF. CDR3 DNA: TGTGCTAGTGGTTCGGAGGGCCGGGGGACCCAGTACTTC.